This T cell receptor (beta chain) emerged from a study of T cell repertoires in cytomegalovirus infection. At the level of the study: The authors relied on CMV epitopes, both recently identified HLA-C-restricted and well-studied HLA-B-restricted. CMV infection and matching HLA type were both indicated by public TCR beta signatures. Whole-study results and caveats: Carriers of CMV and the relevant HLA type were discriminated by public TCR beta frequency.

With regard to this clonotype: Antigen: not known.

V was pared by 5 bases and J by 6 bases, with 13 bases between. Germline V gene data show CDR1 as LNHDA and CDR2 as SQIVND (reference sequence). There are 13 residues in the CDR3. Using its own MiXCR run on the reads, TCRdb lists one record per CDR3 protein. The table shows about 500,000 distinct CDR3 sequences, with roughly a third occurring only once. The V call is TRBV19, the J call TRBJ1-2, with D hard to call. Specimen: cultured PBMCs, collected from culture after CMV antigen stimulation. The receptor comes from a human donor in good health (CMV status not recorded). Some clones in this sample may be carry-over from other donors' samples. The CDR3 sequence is CASSFEGRDGYTF. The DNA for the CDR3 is TGTGCCAGTAGTTTCGAAGGGAGGGATGGCTACACCTTC.